The 20 T cell receptor beta chains in this list originate from one sample, sequenced in a study of blood T cell repertoires in COVID-19. The protocol was immunoSEQ multiplex PCR, while the TCRdb copy is restricted to in-frame clones and leaves out a portion. The sample lists some 150,000 clones; around 86% were seen once. Material: peripheral blood. The source of these receptors is a man between 65 and 80 years old with acute or convalescent COVID-19.

V gene TRBV29-1 combines with J gene TRBJ2-1; 7 bases match TRBD1. CDR3 length: 12 residues. Per the germline V gene, CDR1 is SQVTM and CDR2 is ANQGSEA. V lost 7 bases, J lost 7 bases, and 7 bases stayed unmatched. CDR3 coding DNA: TGCAGCGCCCGGACAGGCTCGAATGAGCAGTTCTTC. This translates into CSARTGSNEQFF.

CDR3 bases: TGTGCTAGTGGTTTGGACACCTCCTACAATGAGCAGTTCTTC. The encoded protein is CASGLDTSYNEQFF. The V call is TRBV12-5, the J call TRBJ2-1; D is unresolved. The CDR3 is made up of 14 amino acids. From germline, CDR1 is LGHNT and CDR2 FRNRAP. Trimming stripped 1 base from V and 0 bases from J, with 4 bases between.

This chain uses TRBV19 with TRBJ2-5, with D possibly TRBD2 on 5 matching bases. The CDR3 runs to 12 residues. Germline values: CDR1 LNHDA, CDR2 SQIVND (reference sequence). The V gene lost 8 bases and the J gene lost 5 bases, with 12 bases spanning the gap. In nucleotides, the CDR3 is TGTGCCAGTCGCCGGGGTGCGGAGACCCAGTACTTC. It codes for CASRRGAETQYF.

The chain uses TRBV12-3 or TRBV12-4 and TRBJ2-3; maybe TRBD2 (5 bases). The CDR3 consists of 12 residues. The V end lost 2 bases, the J end lost 8 bases, and 8 bases lay between the germline ends. CDR3 sequence: CASSLQGGTQYF. The DNA of the CDR3 is TGTGCCAGCAGTTTACAAGGAGGTACGCAGTATTTT.

This clone was seen a handful of times. The J gene is TRBJ2-2, the V gene TRBV7-3; D is undetermined. CDR3 size: 14 residues. Germline assignment: CDR1 SGHTA and CDR2 FQGTGA. The V end was cut by 1 base, the J end by 3 bases, with 6 bases between. The CDR3 nucleotides are TGTGCCAGCAGCTTAAACGGAGACACCGGGGAGCTGTTTTTT. This codes for CASSLNGDTGELFF.

This chain links TRBV24-1 with TRBJ1-5; 7 bases line up with TRBD1. From germline, CDR1 is KGHDR and CDR2 SFDVKD. CDR3 size: 14 residues. The trim removed 9 bases at V and 2 bases at J, leaving 6 bases unmatched. Here the CDR3 reads CATAQGGGNQPQHF. DNA of the CDR3: TGTGCCACCGCCCAGGGGGGAGGCAATCAGCCCCAGCATTTT.

The gene calls are TRBV19 and TRBJ2-1, with 7 bases aligning to TRBD2. V was pared by 4 bases and J by 2 bases, with 2 bases of the junction left unmatched. Germline loops: CDR1 LNHDA, CDR2 SQIVND (reference sequence). The CDR3 extends over 14 amino acids. As DNA, the CDR3 is TGTGCCAGTAGTACCCGGGGGGCCTACAATGAGCAGTTCTTC. Translation gives CASSTRGAYNEQFF. Full variable domain (remainder filled in from reference TRBV19 and TRBJ2-1): DGGITQSPKYLFRKEGQNVTLSCEQNLNHDAMYWYRQDPGQGLRLIYYSQIVNDFQKGDIAEGYSVSREKKESFPLTVTSAQKNPTAFYLCASSTRGAYNEQFFGPGTRLTVL.

The chain has TRBV28 and TRBJ1-5, with D perhaps TRBD1 (5 bases). V was shortened by 4 bases and J by 1 base, with 8 bases between the two germline ends. The V gene's germline CDR1 is MDHEN and CDR2 SYDVKM. The CDR3 totals 14 residues. The CDR3: CASSWGVSNQPQHF. The CDR3 nucleotides read TGTGCCAGCAGTTGGGGGGTCAGCAATCAGCCCCAGCATTTT.

V gene TRBV10-3 combines with J gene TRBJ2-3; TRBD2 aligns across 8 bases. The length of the CDR3 is 16 residues. The junction had 10 bases not matched to a gene; V was cut back by 5 bases and J by 3 bases. The germline CDR1 and CDR2 sequences are ENHRY and SYGVKD. The CDR3 DNA is TGTGCCATCAGTACCCTTCAGCGGGAGTGGACAGATACGCAGTATTTT. Protein product: CAISTLQREWTDTQYF.

The sample holds one count of this clone. The chain has TRBV10-2 and TRBJ2-6, with 14 nucleotides matching TRBD2. This CDR3 has 20 residues. In germline, CDR1 is WSHSY, CDR2 SAAADI. Trimming cost V 5 bases and J 2 bases; bases outside gene matches: 11. Here the CDR3 reads CASSTGGGTSGSAGANVLTF. CDR3 bases: TGCGCCAGCAGTACAGGGGGGGGGACTAGCGGGAGTGCTGGGGCCAACGTCCTGACTTTC.

This chain uses TRBV7-2 with TRBJ1-1; D remains ambiguous. There are 15 residues in the CDR3. Trimming took 5 bases from V and 2 from J, leaving 15 bases between them. Germline V gives CDR1 SGHTA, CDR2 FQGNSA. CDR3 sequence: CASSISPGLNTEAFF. CDR3 bases: TGTGCCAGCAGCATAAGTCCGGGTTTAAACACTGAAGCTTTCTTT.

The chain employs TRBV24-1 and TRBJ2-7, with 8 bases fitting TRBD2. Germline-derived CDR1 and CDR2 are KGHDR and SFDVKD. CDR3 length: 16 amino acids. The V gene end was trimmed by 2 bases and the J gene end by 0 bases; junction bases not matched to a gene: 5. The CDR3 bases are TGTGCCACCAGTGATTCGAGCGGGGGTATCTCCTACGAGCAGTACTTC. Its translation is CATSDSSGGISYEQYF.

The chain links TRBV4-1 to TRBJ2-2; D perhaps matches TRBD2 (5 bases). Germline assignment: CDR1 MGHRA and CDR2 YSYEKL. Deletions cut 2 bases from V and 1 base from J, with 14 bases between. The CDR3 consists of 17 residues. In DNA form, the CDR3 reads TGCGCCAGCAGCCAAAGTGGAAGAGCGGAGAACACCGGGGAGCTGTTTTTT. This translates into CASSQSGRAENTGELFF.

This sequence joins TRBV7-9 and TRBJ2-3, with D perhaps TRBD2 (5 bases). The CDR3 covers 15 residues. V was trimmed by 8 bases and J by 0 bases, leaving 15 bases between them. Looked up from germline, CDR1 is SEHNR and CDR2 is FQNEAQ (reference sequence). The CDR3 region is CASVRGFTSTDTQYF. Here the CDR3 DNA reads TGTGCCAGCGTGCGCGGGTTCACCAGCACAGATACGCAGTATTTT.

V usage is TRBV9 and J usage is TRBJ2-4; 9 nucleotides align to TRBD1. J was trimmed by 8 bases and V by 4 bases; bases with no gene match: 10. CDR1 and CDR2 (germline): SGDLS, YYNGEE. The CDR3 covers 15 residues. The CDR3 DNA is TGTGCCAGCAGCCAACGGACAGGGGAGTATGACATTCAGTACTTC. Amino acids: CASSQRTGEYDIQYF.

This clone was seen just once. The V and J genes are TRBV20-1 and TRBJ1-1, with D unresolved. CDR3 length equals 11 residues. Trimming left V 7 bases short and J 9 bases short, with 15 bases between. The germline CDR1 and CDR2 sequences are DFQATT and SNEGSKA (reference sequence). The chain's CDR3 is CSVPQGTKAFF. CDR3 nucleotide sequence: TGCAGTGTTCCCCAAGGAACTAAAGCTTTCTTT.

This chain links TRBV9 with TRBJ2-7; D not certain. CDR1 and CDR2 (germline): SGDLS, YYNGEE. The CDR3 sequence is 14 residues long. V shed 0 bases and J shed 2 bases, with 9 bases lying between them. The CDR3 DNA follows: TGTGCCAGCAGCGTAGAGGAGCAGACCTACGAGCAGTACTTC. Amino acids: CASSVEEQTYEQYF.

CDR3 in DNA: TGTGCCAGGGGGAGCGGGAGAGACTACGAGCAGTACTTC. Amino acid sequence: CARGSGRDYEQYF. This chain uses TRBV6-4 with TRBJ2-7, with TRBD2 identical over 8 bases. This CDR3 contains 13 residues. Germline V gene lookup returns CDR1 MRHNA and CDR2 SNTAGT. J gave up 3 bases and V 9 bases, and 7 bases lay outside the gene matches.

The chain couples TRBV5-8 to TRBJ2-7, with TRBD1 matching over 10 bases. Germline V CDR1 and CDR2: SGHTS, YDEGEE. CDR3 length equals 12 residues. Trimming removed 10 bases from V and 3 bases from J; junction bases left unmatched: 4. The CDR3 nucleotides read TGTGCCGGGGGACAGGGGATCTACGAGCAGTACTTC. It encodes CAGGQGIYEQYF.

This rearrangement joins TRBV5-1 to TRBJ2-1; D unclear. With 1 base removed from V and 0 bases from J, the gap between germline ends came to 8 bases. In germline, CDR1 is SGHRS, CDR2 YFSETQ. This CDR3 is 15 amino acids long. DNA of the CDR3: TGCGCCAGCAGCTTGACCGGTTTCTCCTACAATGAGCAGTTCTTC. Translating it yields CASSLTGFSYNEQFF.